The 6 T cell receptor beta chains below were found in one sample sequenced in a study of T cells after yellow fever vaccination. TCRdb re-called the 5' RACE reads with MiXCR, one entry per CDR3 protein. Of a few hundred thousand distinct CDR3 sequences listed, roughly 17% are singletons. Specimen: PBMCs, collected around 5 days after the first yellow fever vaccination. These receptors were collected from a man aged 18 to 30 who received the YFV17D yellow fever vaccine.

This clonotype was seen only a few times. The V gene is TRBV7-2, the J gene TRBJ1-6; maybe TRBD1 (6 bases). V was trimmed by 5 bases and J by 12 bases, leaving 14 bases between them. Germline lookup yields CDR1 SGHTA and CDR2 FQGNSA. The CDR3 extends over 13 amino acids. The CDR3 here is CASSPGQNGPLHF. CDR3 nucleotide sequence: TGTGCCAGCAGCCCTGGACAGAATGGACCCCTCCACTTT.

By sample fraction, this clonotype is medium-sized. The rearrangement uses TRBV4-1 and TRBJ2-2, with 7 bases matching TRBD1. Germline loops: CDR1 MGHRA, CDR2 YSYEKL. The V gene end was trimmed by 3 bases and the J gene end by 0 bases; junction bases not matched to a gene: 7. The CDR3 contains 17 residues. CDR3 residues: CASSQPPGGPNTGELFF. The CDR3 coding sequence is TGCGCCAGCAGCCAGCCTCCAGGGGGTCCGAACACCGGGGAGCTGTTTTTT.

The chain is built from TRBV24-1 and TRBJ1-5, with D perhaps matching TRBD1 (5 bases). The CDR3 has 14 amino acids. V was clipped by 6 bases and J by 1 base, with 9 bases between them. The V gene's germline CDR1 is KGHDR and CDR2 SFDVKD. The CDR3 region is CATSTGVSNQPQHF. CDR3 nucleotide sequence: TGTGCCACCAGTACGGGGGTGAGCAATCAGCCCCAGCATTTT.

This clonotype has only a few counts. The CDR3 sequence is CSARGGDVAYEQYV. In nucleotides, the CDR3 is TGCAGTGCTAGAGGGGGGGATGTAGCTTACGAGCAGTACGTC. The V gene is TRBV20-1, the J gene TRBJ2-7; weak D call: TRBD2 (6 bases). The CDR3 has 14 amino acids. Per the germline V gene, CDR1 is DFQATT and CDR2 is SNEGSKA (reference sequence). Deletions cut 1 base from V and 4 bases from J, with 14 bases between.

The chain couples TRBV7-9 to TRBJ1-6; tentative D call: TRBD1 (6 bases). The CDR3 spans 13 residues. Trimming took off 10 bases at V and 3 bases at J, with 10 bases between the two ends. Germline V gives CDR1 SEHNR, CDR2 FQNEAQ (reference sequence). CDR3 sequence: CATGDLYNSPLHF. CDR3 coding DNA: TGTGCCACAGGGGACCTCTATAATTCACCCCTCCACTTT.

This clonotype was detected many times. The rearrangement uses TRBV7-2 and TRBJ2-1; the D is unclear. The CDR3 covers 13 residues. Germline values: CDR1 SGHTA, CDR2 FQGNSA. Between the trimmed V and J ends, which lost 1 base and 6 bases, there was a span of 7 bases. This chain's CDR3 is CASSLGPPNEQFF. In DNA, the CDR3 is TGTGCCAGCAGCTTAGGCCCCCCCAATGAGCAGTTCTTC.